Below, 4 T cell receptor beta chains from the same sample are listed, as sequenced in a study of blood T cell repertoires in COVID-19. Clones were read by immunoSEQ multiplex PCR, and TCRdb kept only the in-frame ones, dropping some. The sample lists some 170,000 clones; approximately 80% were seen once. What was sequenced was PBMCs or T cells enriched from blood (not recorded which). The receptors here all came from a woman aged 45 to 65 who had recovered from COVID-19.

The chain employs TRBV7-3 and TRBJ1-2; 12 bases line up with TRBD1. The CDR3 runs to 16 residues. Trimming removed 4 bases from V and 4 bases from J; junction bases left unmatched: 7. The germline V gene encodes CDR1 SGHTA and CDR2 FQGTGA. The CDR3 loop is CASSSGQGASVYGYTF. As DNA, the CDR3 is TGTGCCAGCAGCTCGGGACAGGGGGCGTCGGTCTATGGCTACACCTTC.

CDR3 protein: CASSLRVFGAGDTQYF. The DNA of the CDR3 is TGTGCCAGCAGCTTAAGGGTTTTTGGGGCTGGGGATACGCAGTATTTT. V and J are TRBV11-2 and TRBJ2-3; tentatively, D is TRBD1 (5 bases). V lost 2 bases and J 6 bases, leaving 18 bases between the germline ends. This CDR3 is 16 amino acids long. Germline V CDR1 and CDR2: SGHAT, FQNNGV. Drawing the rest from reference TRBV11-2 and TRBJ2-3, the complete variable domain is EAGVAQSPRYKIIEKRQSVAFWCNPISGHATLYWYQQILGQGPKLLIQFQNNGVVDDSQLPKDRFSAERLKGVDSTLKIQPAKLEDSAVYLCASSLRVFGAGDTQYFGPGTRLTVL.

As DNA, the CDR3 is TGTGCCAGCAGCTCAGGACAGGGCCAGGGGTCAAATGGCTACACCTTC. It yields the protein CASSSGQGQGSNGYTF. V and J are TRBV7-9 and TRBJ1-2; 8 bases are a match to TRBD1. The CDR3 covers 16 residues. V gave up 4 bases and J gave up 6 bases; unmatched junction bases: 13. In germline, CDR1 is SEHNR, CDR2 FQNEAQ (reference sequence).

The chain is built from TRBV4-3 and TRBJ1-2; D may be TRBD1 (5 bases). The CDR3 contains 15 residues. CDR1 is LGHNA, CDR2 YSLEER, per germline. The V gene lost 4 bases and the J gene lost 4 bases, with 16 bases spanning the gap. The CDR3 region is CASSLGSRDGYGYTF. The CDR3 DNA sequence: TGCGCCAGCAGCCTGGGTTCCAGGGATGGCTATGGCTACACCTTC.